The 17 T cell receptor beta chains in this list originate from one sample, sequenced in a study of T-cell memory formation after mild COVID-19. TCRdb used MiXCR to reprocess the 5' RACE reads, holding one entry per CDR3 protein. The table includes about 270,000 distinct CDR3 sequences, around 15% detected once. The specimen sequenced was PBMCs or a T cell subset sorted from them (not recorded which). The source of these receptors is a man aged 18 to 30 who had mild COVID-19 (a few samples of this study predate the infection). Cell type and time point are not known.

This clonotype appeared many times. This CDR3 reads CASSLGGSFSGYTF. The CDR3 nucleotides are TGCGCCAGCAGCTTGGGAGGCAGCTTCAGTGGCTACACCTTC. The V gene is TRBV5-1, the J gene TRBJ1-2; D remains unclear. The germline V gene encodes CDR1 SGHRS and CDR2 YFSETQ. V was shortened by 0 bases and J by 7 bases, with 13 bases between the two germline ends. The CDR3 loop spans 14 amino acids.

The chain employs TRBV12-3 or TRBV12-4 and TRBJ1-5; no clear D. Deletions cut 5 bases from V and 2 bases from J, with 10 bases between. This CDR3 contains 14 residues. The CDR3 DNA sequence: TGTGCCAGCAGTGTCGGGTCGCGCAATCAGCCCCAGCATTTT. Its protein is CASSVGSRNQPQHF.

This clonotype was observed at least ten times. The V and J genes are TRBV7-2 and TRBJ2-3; D remains unclear. The CDR3 totals 13 residues. Trimming removed 0 bases at V and 2 bases at J, with 3 bases between. Germline V gives CDR1 SGHTA, CDR2 FQGNSA. The CDR3 reads CASSLAYTDTQYF. For the CDR3, the DNA is TGTGCCAGCAGCTTAGCCTACACAGATACGCAGTATTTT.

This clonotype has just a few counts. The V and J genes are TRBV7-3 and TRBJ1-1; 8 bases agree with TRBD1. This CDR3 has 14 residues. Germline values: CDR1 SGHTA, CDR2 FQGTGA. The junction had 2 bases not matched to a gene; V was cut back by 5 bases and J by 0 bases. The CDR3: CASSRDRMNTEAFF. DNA for the CDR3: TGTGCCAGCAGCAGGGACAGGATGAACACTGAAGCTTTCTTT.

This clonotype came up a few times. J is TRBJ1-1 and V is TRBV5-1; the D is unclear. The CDR3 runs to 13 residues. CDR1 is SGHRS, CDR2 YFSETQ, per germline. V lost 0 bases and J 6 bases, leaving 9 bases between the germline ends. The DNA of the CDR3 is TGCGCCAGCAGCTTGGTATCGGGTCCTGAAGCTTTCTTT. Its protein product is CASSLVSGPEAFF.

The genes are TRBV5-6 and TRBJ2-1, with 13 nucleotides matching TRBD2. The V gene's germline CDR1 is SGHDT and CDR2 YYEEEE. This CDR3 region has 16 residues. V lost 3 bases to trimming and J lost 3 bases; unmatched junction nucleotides: 3. The DNA for the CDR3 is TGTGCCAGCAGCTGGGGACTAGCGGGGTACTACAATGAGCAGTTCTTC. It codes for CASSWGLAGYYNEQFF.

This clonotype has more than one count but fewer than ten. The chain employs TRBV10-3 and TRBJ2-2; a possible D gene is TRBD2 (5 bases). Per the germline V gene, CDR1 is ENHRY and CDR2 is SYGVKD. The CDR3 length is 14 residues. Trimming pared 3 bases from V and 7 bases from J, leaving 12 bases between. This CDR3 is CAISDVGEGGELFF. The CDR3 DNA reads as TGTGCCATCAGTGATGTCGGGGAAGGCGGGGAGCTGTTTTTT.

The rearrangement joins TRBV7-2 to TRBJ1-1; D not resolved. V shed 5 bases and J shed 1 base, with 8 bases lying between them. The CDR3 is made up of 13 amino acids. Germline V gives CDR1 SGHTA, CDR2 FQGNSA. The CDR3 region has the DNA TGTGCCAGCAGCCCCCAGAAGAACACTGAAGCTTTCTTT. Translation gives CASSPQKNTEAFF.

This chain joins TRBV2 and TRBJ2-1, with D tentatively TRBD2 (5 bases). The V and J ends lost 6 bases and 6 bases respectively, with 15 bases between them. CDR3 size: 14 residues. Per the germline V gene, CDR1 is SNHLY and CDR2 is FYNNEI. The CDR3 region is CASSWLASFNEQFF. CDR3 coding DNA: TGTGCCAGCAGCTGGCTAGCATCTTTCAATGAGCAGTTCTTC.

The genes are TRBV3-1 and TRBJ2-7; unclear D gene. There are 14 residues in the CDR3. Trimming pared 0 bases from V and 1 base from J, leaving 7 bases between. Germline assignment: CDR1 LGHDT and CDR2 YNNKEL (reference sequence). The CDR3 protein is CASSQDRISYEQYF. CDR3 in DNA: TGTGCCAGCAGCCAAGATAGGATTTCCTACGAGCAGTACTTC.

This clonotype was recorded a few times. The CDR3 region is CASSRTRGSTEAFF. The DNA of the CDR3 is TGTGCCAGCAGCCGTACAAGGGGAAGCACTGAAGCTTTCTTT. The genes are TRBV12-3 or TRBV12-4 and TRBJ1-1, with D possibly TRBD1 on 5 matching bases. The CDR3 sequence is 14 residues long. V lost 6 bases to trimming and J lost 4 bases, with 15 bases between them.

This clonotype was counted between two and nine times. The V call is TRBV20-1, the J call TRBJ1-1; D might be TRBD1 (6 bases). Germline V gene data show CDR1 as DFQATT and CDR2 as SNEGSKA (reference sequence). This CDR3 has 15 residues. V was trimmed by 6 bases and J by 4 bases, leaving 21 bases between them. The CDR3, as DNA: TGCAGTGCCGATGGGGGCGGGGGCTGGACCACTGAAGCTTTCTTT. Translating gives CSADGGGGWTTEAFF.

The CDR3 region has the DNA TGTGCCAGCAGCTCATCCCCGGGACAGGGATATGGCTACACCTTC. Translating gives CASSSSPGQGYGYTF. The J gene is TRBJ1-2, the V gene TRBV7-8; 9 nucleotides align to TRBD1. The junction had 8 bases not matched to a gene; V was cut back by 4 bases and J by 5 bases. Germline assignment: CDR1 SGHVS and CDR2 FQNEAQ. This CDR3 comprises 15 residues.

This clonotype has a handful of counts. V gene TRBV10-3 combines with J gene TRBJ2-3, with a possible D match to TRBD2 (6 bases). Trimming took 0 bases from V and 5 from J, leaving 12 bases between them. Per germline, CDR1 ENHRY and CDR2 SYGVKD. This CDR3 region has 15 residues. The CDR3 loop reads CAISESRGAGDTQYF. The CDR3 nucleotides read TGTGCCATCAGTGAGTCCCGCGGGGCGGGAGATACGCAGTATTTT.

This rearrangement joins TRBV10-3 to TRBJ2-7, with 7 bases matching TRBD1. This CDR3 is built from 14 residues. V dropped 6 bases and J dropped 2; count of bases not matched to a gene: 7. The germline V gene has CDR1 ENHRY and CDR2 SYGVKD. In DNA, the CDR3 is TGTGCCATCAGCTCCGGGACAGAGGCCTACGAGCAGTACTTC. As protein: CAISSGTEAYEQYF.

CDR3 coding DNA: TGCAGTGCTAGAGATGGGGGAAGCTGGACAGATACGCAGTATTTT. Translating it yields CSARDGGSWTDTQYF. The chain employs TRBV20-1 and TRBJ2-3; D possibly uses TRBD1 or TRBD2 (5 bases each). This CDR3 has 15 amino acids. Per germline, CDR1 DFQATT and CDR2 SNEGSKA (reference sequence). V dropped 0 bases and J dropped 3 bases, with 13 bases sitting between them.

This sequence joins TRBV28 and TRBJ1-5; no definite D call. Germline CDR1 is MDHEN and CDR2 is SYDVKM. The CDR3 loop spans 15 amino acids. The ends were cut back, 7 bases at V and 5 bases at J, with 18 bases in the middle. The CDR3 DNA follows: TGTGCCAGCACCGCGGCGGGGTCCGGTTATCAGCCCCAGCATTTT. Amino acids: CASTAAGSGYQPQHF.